One sample yielded the 27 T cell receptor beta chains listed below, sequenced in a study of blood T cell repertoires in COVID-19. Sequenced by immunoSEQ multiplex PCR; TCRdb stores in-frame clones only, minus some. The sample holds 200,000 to 300,000 clones; approximately 90% are singletons and the top ten take roughly 3.3%. The specimen sequenced was peripheral blood. These receptors originate from a woman between 40 and 55 years old with acute or convalescent COVID-19.

The chain recombines TRBV2 with TRBJ1-5; 7 bases map to TRBD1. CDR1 and CDR2 (germline): SNHLY, FYNNEI. Trimming at V came to 2 bases and at J to 5 bases, leaving 3 bases not matched to a gene. The CDR3 runs to 14 residues. CDR3 in amino acids: CASSELTGDQPQHF. The CDR3 bases are TGTGCCAGCAGTGAACTAACAGGGGATCAGCCCCAGCATTTT.

The rearrangement joins TRBV19 to TRBJ2-3, with D possibly being TRBD1 (5 bases). V was pared by 4 bases and J by 2 bases, with 10 bases between. CDR1 is LNHDA and CDR2 is SQIVND in the germline V gene (reference sequence). The length of the CDR3 is 14 residues. CDR3 protein: CASSSTGTTDTQYF. For the CDR3, the DNA is TGTGCCAGTAGTAGTACAGGAACCACAGATACGCAGTATTTT.

The chain has TRBV5-4 and TRBJ1-1; 7 bases are shared with TRBD1. V shed 4 bases and J 1 base; nucleotides not matched to a gene: 7. This CDR3 has 15 amino acids. Germline CDR1 SGHNT, CDR2 YYREEE (reference sequence). The CDR3 nucleotides read TGTGCCAGCAGCGGAACAGACAGGGCGAACACTGAAGCTTTCTTT. Translated: CASSGTDRANTEAFF.

This rearrangement joins TRBV19 to TRBJ1-2, with D possibly being TRBD1 (5 bases). V was trimmed by 6 bases and J by 6 bases, leaving 14 bases between them. Germline V lookup: CDR1 LNHDA, CDR2 SQIVND (reference sequence). This CDR3 comprises 13 residues. For the CDR3, the DNA is TGTGCCAGTAGACCGCAGGGAGGTCATGGCTACACCTTC. It codes for CASRPQGGHGYTF.

V is TRBV6-5 and J is TRBJ1-1; tentatively, D is TRBD1 (5 bases). This CDR3 spans 14 amino acids. Trimming shortened V by 6 bases and J by 4 bases, and 15 bases separated the two germline ends. CDR1 MNHEY and CDR2 SVGAGI come from the germline V gene. CDR3 sequence reads: CASRVGGRSTEAFF. CDR3 DNA: TGTGCCAGCAGGGTGGGGGGGAGGAGCACTGAAGCTTTCTTT.

V is TRBV19 and J is TRBJ1-1, with TRBD1 matching 8 bases. This CDR3 spans 15 amino acids. Trimming cost V 3 bases and J 6 bases; bases outside gene matches: 9. In germline, CDR1 is LNHDA, CDR2 SQIVND (reference sequence). CDR3 region: CASSMDRAPSPEAFF. CDR3 in DNA: TGTGCCAGTAGTATGGACAGGGCCCCGAGTCCTGAAGCTTTCTTT.

The gene calls are TRBV4-2 and TRBJ2-3, with a weak D call TRBD2 (6 bases). CDR1 and CDR2 from the germline V gene are LGHNA and YNFKEQ. This CDR3 is 13 amino acids long. The ends were cut back, 0 bases at V and 8 bases at J, with 9 bases in the middle. As DNA, the CDR3 is TGTGCCAGCAGCCAAGATACGGGGGTTACGCAGTATTTT. Its translation is CASSQDTGVTQYF.

The CDR3 protein is CASSGQGAFTPLHF. CDR3 nucleotides: TGTGCCAGCAGCGGACAGGGGGCGTTCACACCCCTCCACTTT. The genes are TRBV3-1 (or the pseudogene TRBV3-2) and TRBJ1-6, with TRBD1 matching 11 bases. Trimming at V came to 5 bases and at J to 11 bases, leaving 5 bases not matched to a gene. Germline CDR1 is LGHDT and CDR2 is YNNKEL (reference sequence). The CDR3 has 14 amino acids.

Only one count was recorded for this clone. The rearrangement uses TRBV7-8 and TRBJ2-1, with 14 bases lining up with TRBD2. After removal of 7 bases from V and 3 bases from J, the junction contained 8 bases not matched to a gene. The CDR3 has 17 residues. From germline, CDR1 is SGHVS and CDR2 FQNEAQ. The CDR3 DNA follows: TGTGCCAGCATAGCGGGGACTAGCGGGGGAGTCTACAATGAGCAGTTCTTC. Translated, it gives CASIAGTSGGVYNEQFF.

V is TRBV27 and J is TRBJ1-3; weak D call: TRBD1 (6 bases). V shed 2 bases and J shed 0 bases, with 11 bases lying between them. The germline V gene encodes CDR1 MNHEY and CDR2 SMNVEV (reference sequence). The CDR3 is 16 amino acids. The CDR3 region is CASSLGGASSGNTIYF. The CDR3 nucleotides read TGTGCCAGCAGTTTAGGGGGGGCAAGCTCTGGAAACACCATATATTTT.

The chain joins TRBV30 to TRBJ1-4, with 7 bases matching TRBD1. V shed 2 bases, J shed 5 bases, and the junction held 2 bases outside the gene matches. CDR3 length: 13 amino acids. Germline CDR1 reads GTSNPN; CDR2 reads SVGIG (reference sequence). In DNA form, the CDR3 reads TGTGCCTGGAGTCCAGGGGGGAATGAAAAACTGTTTTTT. Its protein product is CAWSPGGNEKLFF.

The genes are TRBV11-2 and TRBJ1-2; 8 positions match TRBD1. From germline, CDR1 is SGHAT and CDR2 FQNNGV. The CDR3 is made up of 15 amino acids. V dropped 4 bases and J dropped 7; count of bases not matched to a gene: 11. The CDR3 bases are TGTGCCAGCAGCTCGATGCGACAGGGGCTTGCTGGCTACACCTTC. It codes for CASSSMRQGLAGYTF.

The chain carries TRBV18 and TRBJ1-2, with no clear D. The V end was cut by 0 bases, the J end by 6 bases, with 11 bases between. The CDR3 totals 14 residues. The germline CDR1 and CDR2 sequences are KGHSH and LQKENI. The CDR3, as DNA: TGTGCCAGCTCACCACCGGGGTTCGGGGATGGCTACACCTTC. Translating gives CASSPPGFGDGYTF.

The V and J genes are TRBV2 and TRBJ1-1, with a possible D match to TRBD1 (6 bases). V was pared by 6 bases and J by 0 bases, with 26 bases between. Germline CDR1 SNHLY, CDR2 FYNNEI. This CDR3 is 19 amino acids long. CDR3: CASRKRGWVRFGMNTEAFF. The CDR3 DNA follows: TGTGCCAGCAGGAAAAGGGGGTGGGTTAGGTTCGGAATGAACACTGAAGCTTTCTTT. Variable domain in full (rest from reference TRBV2 and TRBJ1-1): EPEVTQTPSHQVTQMGQEVILRCVPISNHLYFYWYRQILGQKVEFLVSFYNNEISEKSEIFDDQFSVERPDGSNFTLKIRSTKLEDSAMYFCASRKRGWVRFGMNTEAFFGQGTRLTVV.

V is TRBV5-1 and J is TRBJ1-6, with a weak D call TRBD1 (6 bases). Per germline, CDR1 SGHRS and CDR2 YFSETQ. The V gene lost 0 bases and the J gene lost 8 bases, with 15 bases spanning the gap. CDR3 length: 16 amino acids. DNA for the CDR3: TGCGCCAGCAGCTTGGCCCCCGTGAAGGGGGATTCACCCCTCCACTTT. Protein sequence: CASSLAPVKGDSPLHF.

This chain connects TRBV7-3 to TRBJ2-1; a possible D gene is TRBD2 (6 bases). Per germline, CDR1 SGHTA and CDR2 FQGTGA. CDR3 length: 19 amino acids. Trimming pared 0 bases from V and 3 bases from J, leaving 21 bases between. CDR3 region: CASSLTGSTLGGLYNEQFF. The CDR3 coding sequence is TGTGCCAGCAGCTTAACAGGCTCCACTCTCGGGGGACTCTACAATGAGCAGTTCTTC.

The V gene is TRBV2, the J gene TRBJ1-2, with 12 bases fitting TRBD1. Germline CDR1 and CDR2: SNHLY and FYNNEI. The ends lost 8 bases at V and 6 bases at J; junction bases unmatched: 4. This CDR3 has 13 residues. The DNA for the CDR3 is TGTGCCAGCCACCGGGACAGGGGGCATGGCTACACCTTC. Protein: CASHRDRGHGYTF.

This chain uses TRBV6-1 with TRBJ1-2, with a weak D call TRBD1 (6 bases). V gave up 2 bases and J gave up 4 bases, with 8 bases separating them. Germline V gene data show CDR1 as MNHNS and CDR2 as SASEGT. There are 13 residues in the CDR3. Here the CDR3 DNA reads TGTGCCAGCAGTGAACCAGGGGTCTATGGCTACACCTTC. Encoded protein: CASSEPGVYGYTF.

In this sample, this clone turned up a few times. The genes are TRBV5-1 and TRBJ1-6; D ambiguous. V lost 3 bases and J 0 bases, leaving 16 bases between the germline ends. Germline V gene sequence: CDR1 SGHRS, CDR2 YFSETQ. The CDR3 is 18 residues long. This CDR3 reads CASSSGDWMSSYNSPLHF. DNA of the CDR3: TGCGCCAGCAGCTCCGGCGACTGGATGAGCTCCTATAATTCACCCCTCCACTTT.

This chain links TRBV15 with TRBJ2-3, with 11 bases aligning to TRBD2. CDR3 length: 17 residues. Unmatched junction bases numbered 15, after V lost 9 bases and J lost 4 bases. CDR1 and CDR2 (germline): LNHNV, YYDKDF (reference sequence). In nucleotides, the CDR3 is TGTGCCACGCTACCGGGACTAGCGGTCGGTCAATCAGATACGCAGTATTTT. Residues: CATLPGLAVGQSDTQYF.

The chain recombines TRBV19 with TRBJ2-7; the match to TRBD1 covers 9 bases. CDR1 is LNHDA, CDR2 SQIVND, per germline (reference sequence). The V gene end was trimmed by 10 bases and the J gene end by 2 bases; junction bases not matched to a gene: 12. This CDR3 region has 15 residues. The DNA for the CDR3 is TGTGCCACTAAACGGACCGGGACAGGGCCCTACGAGCAGTACGTC. It yields the protein CATKRTGTGPYEQYV.

Written as DNA, the CDR3 is TGCGCCAGCAGCTTGGGACTAGCGGGGGTGGAGACCCAGTACTTC. Amino acids: CASSLGLAGVETQYF. The genes are TRBV5-1 and TRBJ2-5, with TRBD2 matching 12 bases. Germline trimming cut 0 bases from V and 5 bases from J; bases unmatched to any gene: 2. The germline V gene encodes CDR1 SGHRS and CDR2 YFSETQ. CDR3 size: 15 residues.

The CDR3 DNA is TGTGCCAGCAGTGAAGCGGGACAGCGACTATCCTACGAGCAGTACGTC. Protein product: CASSEAGQRLSYEQYV. The gene calls are TRBV2 and TRBJ2-7; TRBD1 aligns across 7 bases. CDR3 length equals 16 residues. Germline trimming cut 0 bases from V and 1 base from J; bases unmatched to any gene: 6. CDR1 is SNHLY and CDR2 is FYNNEI in the germline V gene.

This chain uses TRBV29-1 with TRBJ1-4, with D unclear. The germline V gene encodes CDR1 SQVTM and CDR2 ANQGSEA. V was trimmed by 1 base and J by 12 bases, leaving 12 bases between them. This CDR3 region has 12 residues. CDR3 sequence reads: CSVEGGLSELFF. The CDR3 DNA reads as TGCAGCGTTGAAGGAGGACTGTCTGAACTGTTTTTT.

This chain uses TRBV12-5 with TRBJ1-1; possible D gene TRBD1, 5 bases. Trimming left V 2 bases short and J 7 bases short, with 5 bases between. CDR3 size: 11 residues. The germline CDR1 and CDR2 sequences are LGHNT and FRNRAP. This chain's CDR3 is CASGLTGEAFF. Here the CDR3 DNA reads TGTGCTAGTGGTTTGACAGGTGAAGCTTTCTTT.

This chain joins TRBV3-1 (or the pseudogene TRBV3-2) and TRBJ1-1; TRBD1 aligns across 7 bases. The CDR3 totals 15 residues. Unmatched junction bases numbered 8, after V lost 4 bases and J lost 3 bases. Germline CDR1 LGHDT, CDR2 YNNKEL (reference sequence). The CDR3 sequence: CASSPYPTGDTEAFF. The DNA of the CDR3 is TGTGCCAGCAGCCCCTATCCCACAGGGGACACTGAAGCTTTCTTT.

The V and J genes are TRBV9 and TRBJ2-5; no clear D gene. Germline CDR1 and CDR2: SGDLS and YYNGEE. There are 16 residues in the CDR3. Trimming removed 1 base at V and 2 bases at J, with 15 bases between. The CDR3 loop is CASSVQALYHQETQYF. CDR3 nucleotide sequence: TGTGCCAGCAGCGTACAGGCACTTTATCATCAAGAGACCCAGTACTTC.